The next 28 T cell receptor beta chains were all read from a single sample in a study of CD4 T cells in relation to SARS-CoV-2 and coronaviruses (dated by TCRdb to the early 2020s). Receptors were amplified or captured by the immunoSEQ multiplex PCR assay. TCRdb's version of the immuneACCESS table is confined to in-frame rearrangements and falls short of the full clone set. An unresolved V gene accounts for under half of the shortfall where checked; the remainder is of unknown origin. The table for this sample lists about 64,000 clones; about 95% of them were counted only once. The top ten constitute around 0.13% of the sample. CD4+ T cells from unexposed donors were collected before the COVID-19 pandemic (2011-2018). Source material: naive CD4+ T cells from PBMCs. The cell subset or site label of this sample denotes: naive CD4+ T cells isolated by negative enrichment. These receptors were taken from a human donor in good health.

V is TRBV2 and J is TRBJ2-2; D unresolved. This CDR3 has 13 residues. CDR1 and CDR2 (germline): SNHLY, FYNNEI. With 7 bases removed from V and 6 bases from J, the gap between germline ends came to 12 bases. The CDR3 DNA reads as TGTGCCAGCAACCTGATATTAGCCGGGGAGCTGTTTTTT. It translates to CASNLILAGELFF.

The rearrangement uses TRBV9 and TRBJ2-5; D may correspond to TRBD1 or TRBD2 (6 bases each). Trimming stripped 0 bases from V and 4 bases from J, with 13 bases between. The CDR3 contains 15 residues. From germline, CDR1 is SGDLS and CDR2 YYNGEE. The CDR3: CASSVAGAVLETQYF. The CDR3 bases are TGTGCCAGCAGCGTAGCGGGGGCCGTTTTAGAGACCCAGTACTTC.

CDR3 nucleotide sequence: TGTGCCAGCAGTTTCGTAAATCAGCCCCAGCATTTT. Translating gives CASSFVNQPQHF. This chain uses TRBV28 with TRBJ1-5; no clear D gene. The CDR3 covers 12 residues. V lost 3 bases, J lost 4 bases, and 4 bases lay in between. Germline V CDR1 and CDR2: MDHEN, SYDVKM.

The CDR3 reads CASSQGAQRRNTEAFF. The CDR3 nucleotides read TGTGCCAGCAGCCAAGGGGCCCAACGGCGGAACACTGAAGCTTTCTTT. V and J are TRBV4-2 and TRBJ1-1, with D hard to call. Germline lookup yields CDR1 LGHNA and CDR2 YNFKEQ. The CDR3 totals 16 residues. The ends were cut back, 1 base at V and 1 base at J, with 13 bases in the middle.

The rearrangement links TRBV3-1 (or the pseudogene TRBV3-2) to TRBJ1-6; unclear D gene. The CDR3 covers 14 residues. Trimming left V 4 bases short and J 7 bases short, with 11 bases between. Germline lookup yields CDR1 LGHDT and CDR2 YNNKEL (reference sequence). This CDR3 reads CASSPPGANSPLHF. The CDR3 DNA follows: TGTGCCAGCAGCCCCCCCGGAGCAAATTCACCCCTCCACTTT.

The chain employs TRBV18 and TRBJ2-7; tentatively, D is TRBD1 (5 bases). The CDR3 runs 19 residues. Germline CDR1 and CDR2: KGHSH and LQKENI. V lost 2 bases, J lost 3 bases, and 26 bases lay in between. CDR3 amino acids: CASSPIRNWGPQLLYEQYF. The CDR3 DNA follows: TGTGCCAGCTCACCAATAAGGAATTGGGGCCCCCAATTGCTCTACGAGCAGTACTTC.

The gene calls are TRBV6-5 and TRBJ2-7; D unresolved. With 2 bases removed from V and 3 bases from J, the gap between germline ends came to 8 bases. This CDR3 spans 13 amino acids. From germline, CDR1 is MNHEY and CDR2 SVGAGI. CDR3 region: CASSYLRNYEQYF. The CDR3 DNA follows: TGTGCCAGCAGTTACCTCCGGAACTACGAGCAGTACTTC.

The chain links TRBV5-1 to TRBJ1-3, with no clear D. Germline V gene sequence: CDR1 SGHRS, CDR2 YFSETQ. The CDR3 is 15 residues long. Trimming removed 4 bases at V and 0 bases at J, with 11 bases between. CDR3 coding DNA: TGCGCCAGCAGCAAGGACTGGGCCTCTGGAAACACCATATATTTT. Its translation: CASSKDWASGNTIYF.

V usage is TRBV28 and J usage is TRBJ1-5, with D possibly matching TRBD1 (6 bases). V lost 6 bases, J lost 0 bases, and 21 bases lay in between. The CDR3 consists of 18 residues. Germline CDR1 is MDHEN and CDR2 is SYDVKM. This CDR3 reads CASSRRRDLGGSNQPQHF. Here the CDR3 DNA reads TGTGCCAGCAGCCGAAGGCGGGACCTAGGGGGTAGCAATCAGCCCCAGCATTTT.

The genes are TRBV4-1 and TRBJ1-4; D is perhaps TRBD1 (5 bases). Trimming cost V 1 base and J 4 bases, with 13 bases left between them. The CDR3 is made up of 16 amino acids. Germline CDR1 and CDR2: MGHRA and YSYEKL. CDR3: CASSQGWGSNNEKLFF. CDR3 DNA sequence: TGCGCCAGCAGCCAAGGGTGGGGCAGCAATAATGAAAAACTGTTTTTT.

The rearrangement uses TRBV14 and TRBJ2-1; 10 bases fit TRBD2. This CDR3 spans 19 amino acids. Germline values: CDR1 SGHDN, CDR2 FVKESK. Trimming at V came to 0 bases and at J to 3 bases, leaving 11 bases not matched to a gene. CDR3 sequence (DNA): TGTGCCAGCAGCCAAGATCAGGGGACTAGCGCGCTTGTCTACAATGAGCAGTTCTTC. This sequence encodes CASSQDQGTSALVYNEQFF.

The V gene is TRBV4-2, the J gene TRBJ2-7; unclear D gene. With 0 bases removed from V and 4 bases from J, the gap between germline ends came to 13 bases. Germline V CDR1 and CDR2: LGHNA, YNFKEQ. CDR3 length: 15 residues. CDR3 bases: TGTGCCAGCAGCCAAGAAGTCGGGCCTAAGTACGAGCAGTACTTC. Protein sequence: CASSQEVGPKYEQYF.

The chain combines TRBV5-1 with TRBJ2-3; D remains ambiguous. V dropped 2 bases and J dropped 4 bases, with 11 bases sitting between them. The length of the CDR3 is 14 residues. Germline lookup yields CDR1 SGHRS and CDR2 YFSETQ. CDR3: CASSLNQPADTQYF. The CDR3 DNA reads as TGCGCCAGCAGCTTAAATCAGCCTGCAGATACGCAGTATTTT.

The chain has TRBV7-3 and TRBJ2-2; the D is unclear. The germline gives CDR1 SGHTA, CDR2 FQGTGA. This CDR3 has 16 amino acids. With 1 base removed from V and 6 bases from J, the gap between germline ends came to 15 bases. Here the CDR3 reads CASSLSVRAKAGELFF. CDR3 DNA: TGTGCCAGCAGCTTAAGTGTCCGGGCCAAGGCCGGGGAGCTGTTTTTT.

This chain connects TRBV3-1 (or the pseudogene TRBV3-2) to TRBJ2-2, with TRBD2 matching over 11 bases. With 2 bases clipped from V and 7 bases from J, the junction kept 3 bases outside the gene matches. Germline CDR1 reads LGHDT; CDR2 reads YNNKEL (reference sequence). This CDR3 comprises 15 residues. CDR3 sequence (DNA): TGTGCCAGCAGCCAACTAGCGGGAGGTGTCGGGGAGCTGTTTTTT. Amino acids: CASSQLAGGVGELFF.

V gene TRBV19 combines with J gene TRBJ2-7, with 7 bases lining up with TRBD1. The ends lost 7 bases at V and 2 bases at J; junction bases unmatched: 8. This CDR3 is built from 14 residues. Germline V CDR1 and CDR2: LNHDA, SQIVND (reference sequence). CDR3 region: CASNDRVPPYEQYF. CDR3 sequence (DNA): TGTGCCAGTAACGACAGGGTCCCACCCTACGAGCAGTACTTC.

The CDR3 sequence is CASSLRLADTYNEQFF. The CDR3 nucleotides read TGCGCCAGCAGCTTGCGACTAGCGGACACCTACAATGAGCAGTTCTTC. The rearrangement uses TRBV5-1 and TRBJ2-1, with 9 bases that match TRBD2. This CDR3 is 16 amino acids long. V dropped 1 base and J dropped 2; count of bases not matched to a gene: 4. Per germline, CDR1 SGHRS and CDR2 YFSETQ.

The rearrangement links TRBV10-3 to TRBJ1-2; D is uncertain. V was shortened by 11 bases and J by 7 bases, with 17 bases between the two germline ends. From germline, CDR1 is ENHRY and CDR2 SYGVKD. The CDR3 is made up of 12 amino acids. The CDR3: CAVGRVSGGYTF. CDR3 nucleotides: TGTGCCGTAGGCCGGGTATCGGGTGGCTACACCTTC.

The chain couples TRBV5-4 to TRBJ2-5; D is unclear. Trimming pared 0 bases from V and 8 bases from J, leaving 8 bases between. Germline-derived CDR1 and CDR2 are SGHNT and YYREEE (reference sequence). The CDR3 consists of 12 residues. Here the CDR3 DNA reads TGTGCCAGCAGCTTGGACACCCGAACCCAGTACTTC. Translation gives CASSLDTRTQYF. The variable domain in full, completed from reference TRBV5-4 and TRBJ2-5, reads ETGVTQSPTHLIKTRGQQVTLRCSSQSGHNTVSWYQQALGQGPQFIFQYYREEENGRGNFPPRFSGLQFPNYSSELNVNALELDDSALYLCASSLDTRTQYFGPGTRLLVL.

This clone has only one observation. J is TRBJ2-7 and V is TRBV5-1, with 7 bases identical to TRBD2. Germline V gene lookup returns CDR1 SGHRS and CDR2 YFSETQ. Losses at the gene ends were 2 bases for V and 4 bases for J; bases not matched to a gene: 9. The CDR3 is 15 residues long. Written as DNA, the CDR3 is TGCGCCAGCAGCTTTGGGAGGGTTGGAGGTTACGAGCAGTACTTC. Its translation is CASSFGRVGGYEQYF.

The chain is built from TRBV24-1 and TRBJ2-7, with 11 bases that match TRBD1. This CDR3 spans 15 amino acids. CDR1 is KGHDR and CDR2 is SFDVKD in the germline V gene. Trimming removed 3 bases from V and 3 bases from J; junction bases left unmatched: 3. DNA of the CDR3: TGTGCCACCAGTGATCCGGGACAGGGGGACTACGAGCAGTACTTC. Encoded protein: CATSDPGQGDYEQYF.

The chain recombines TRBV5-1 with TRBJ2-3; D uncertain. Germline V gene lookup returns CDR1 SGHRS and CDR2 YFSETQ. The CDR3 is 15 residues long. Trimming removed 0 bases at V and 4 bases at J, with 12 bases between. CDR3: CASSLALKGPDTQYF. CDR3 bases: TGCGCCAGCAGCTTGGCCTTGAAGGGCCCAGATACGCAGTATTTT.

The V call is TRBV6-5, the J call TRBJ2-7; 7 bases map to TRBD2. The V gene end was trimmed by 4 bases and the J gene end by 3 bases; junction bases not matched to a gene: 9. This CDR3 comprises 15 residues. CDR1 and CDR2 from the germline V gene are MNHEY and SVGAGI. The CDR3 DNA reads TGTGCCAGCAGTTTCCCTAGCGGAGGACGCTACGAGCAGTACTTC. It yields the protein CASSFPSGGRYEQYF.

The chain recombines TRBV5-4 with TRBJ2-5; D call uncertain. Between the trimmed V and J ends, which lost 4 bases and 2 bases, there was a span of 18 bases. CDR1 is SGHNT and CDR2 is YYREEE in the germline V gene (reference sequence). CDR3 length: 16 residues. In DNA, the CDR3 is TGTGCCAGCAGCCCCCCCCGAGGAGTGGGGCAAGAGACCCAGTACTTC. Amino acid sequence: CASSPPRGVGQETQYF.

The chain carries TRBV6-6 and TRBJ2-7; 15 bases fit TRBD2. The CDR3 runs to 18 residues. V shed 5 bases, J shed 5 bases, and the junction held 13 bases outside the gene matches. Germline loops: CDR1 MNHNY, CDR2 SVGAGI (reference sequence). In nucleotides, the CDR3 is TGTGCCAGCAGTCCCCAGGGACTAGCGGGAGGCCGTTGGAACGAGCAGTACTTC. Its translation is CASSPQGLAGGRWNEQYF.

For the CDR3, the DNA is TGTGCCAGCTCGGCAGGGTCCGCGGGTAATTCACCCCTCCACTTT. This encodes CASSAGSAGNSPLHF. The chain joins TRBV18 to TRBJ1-6; a weak D match, TRBD1 (5 bases). The CDR3 extends over 15 amino acids. Germline V gene lookup returns CDR1 KGHSH and CDR2 LQKENI. Deletions cut 6 bases from V and 6 bases from J, with 15 bases between.

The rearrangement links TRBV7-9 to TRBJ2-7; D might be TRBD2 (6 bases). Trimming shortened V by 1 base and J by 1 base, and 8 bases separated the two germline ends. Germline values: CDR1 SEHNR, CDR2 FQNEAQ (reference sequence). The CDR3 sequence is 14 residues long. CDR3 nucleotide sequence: TGTGCCAGCAGCTTAGTCGGGGGATCCTACGAGCAGTACTTC. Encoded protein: CASSLVGGSYEQYF.

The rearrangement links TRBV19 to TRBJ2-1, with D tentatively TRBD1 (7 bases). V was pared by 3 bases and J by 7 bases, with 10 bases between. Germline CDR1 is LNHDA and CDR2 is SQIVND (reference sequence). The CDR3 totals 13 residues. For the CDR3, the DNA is TGTGCCAGTAGTATTCAGGGGGGTAATGAGCAGTTCTTC. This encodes CASSIQGGNEQFF.